Listed below are T cell receptor beta chains from one sample, sequenced in a study of blood T cells in healthy people across ages. TCRdb passed the 5' RACE reads through MiXCR, listing each CDR3 protein once. Of roughly 730,000 distinct CDR3 sequences listed, more than 55% are singletons. The sample consisted of blood. The receptors were sampled from a man in his forties in good health. CDR3s include the opening cysteine and the closing phenylalanine or tryptophan. Each record gives: D gene, clone size, J gene, V gene, CDR3 length, CDR3 DNA, CDR3 protein. The D gene is left open where the match is weak. The size field is filled for only some rows; it gives once, few, many or a size class.

. . TRBJ1-1 TRBV5-1 16 TGCGCCAGCAGCTTGAGCAGGACGGGTACGAACACTGAAGCTTTCTTT CASSLSRTGTNTEAFF
TRBD1 . TRBJ1-6 TRBV2 15 TGTGCCAGCAACGACTTGACAGGGACAAATTCACCCCTCCACTTT CASNDLTGTNSPLHF
. once TRBJ1-1 TRBV7-9 16 TGTGCCAGCAGCTTAGATGGGGGGGTCAGGAACACTGAAGCTTTCTTT CASSLDGGVRNTEAFF
. . TRBJ2-7 TRBV4-3 15 TGCGCCAGCAGCCAAGACCGGGGCTCCTACAATGAGCAGTACTTC CASSQDRGSYNEQYF
TRBD2 . TRBJ2-1 TRBV20-1 14 TGCAGTGCTAGATCTAGCGGGATCGGCAATGAGCAGTTCTTC CSARSSGIGNEQFF
. . TRBJ2-3 TRBV27 17 TGTGCCAGCAGTTTAAACGGGGTAGCGGCGCACACAGATACGCAGTATTTT CASSLNGVAAHTDTQYF
TRBD2 . TRBJ2-5 TRBV9 16 TGTGCCAGCAGCCCTCGAACGGGGGGGCCATTCGATGAGCAGTACTTC CASSPRTGGPFDEQYF
. . TRBJ1-5 TRBV28 19 TGTGCCAGCAGTTCCCTCTCTGGATTGGGGGCGAAGGGCAATCAGCCCCAGCATTTT CASSSLSGLGAKGNQPQHF
TRBD2 once TRBJ2-3 TRBV3-1 16 TGTGCCAGCAGCCAACCGGGACTAGAAGTTTCAGATACGCAGTATTTT CASSQPGLEVSDTQYF
. . TRBJ2-7 TRBV7-7 15 TGTGCTAGCAGCCAAGCGGGACAGGAGACCTACGAGCAGTACTTC CASSQAGQETYEQYF
. . TRBJ1-1 TRBV20-1 12 TGCAGTGGGTCGACAGGGAACACTGAAGCTTTCTTT CSGSTGNTEAFF
TRBD2 . TRBJ2-3 TRBV20-1 16 TGCAGTGTTCGTGAGCGGGGGGATCCTAGCACAGATACGCAGTATTTT CSVRERGDPSTDTQYF
. . TRBJ2-3 TRBV20-1 12 TGCAGTGCGAGTAGCGCATCGGAGACGCAGTATTTT CSASSASETQYF